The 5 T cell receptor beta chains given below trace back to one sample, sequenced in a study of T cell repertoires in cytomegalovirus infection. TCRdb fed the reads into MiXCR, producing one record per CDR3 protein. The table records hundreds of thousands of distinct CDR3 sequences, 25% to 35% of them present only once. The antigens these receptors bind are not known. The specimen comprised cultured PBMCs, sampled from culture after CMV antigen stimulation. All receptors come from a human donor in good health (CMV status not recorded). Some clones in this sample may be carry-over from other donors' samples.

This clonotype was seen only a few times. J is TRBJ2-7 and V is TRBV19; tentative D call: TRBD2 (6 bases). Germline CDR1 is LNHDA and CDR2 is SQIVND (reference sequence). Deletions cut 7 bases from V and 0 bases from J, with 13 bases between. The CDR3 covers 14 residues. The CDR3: CASNGGTGSYEQYF. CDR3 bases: TGTGCCAGTAACGGCGGGACCGGCTCCTACGAGCAGTACTTC.

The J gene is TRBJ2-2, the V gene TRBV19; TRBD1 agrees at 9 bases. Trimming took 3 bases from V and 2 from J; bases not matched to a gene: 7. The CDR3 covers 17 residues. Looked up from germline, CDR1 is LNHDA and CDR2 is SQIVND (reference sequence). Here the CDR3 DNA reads TGTGCCAGTAGTATGTTGCTGGGACAGGGAAACACCGGGGAGCTGTTTTTT. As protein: CASSMLLGQGNTGELFF.

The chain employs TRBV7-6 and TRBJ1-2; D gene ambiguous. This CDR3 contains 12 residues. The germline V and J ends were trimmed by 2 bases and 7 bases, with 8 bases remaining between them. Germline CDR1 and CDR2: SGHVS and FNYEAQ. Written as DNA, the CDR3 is TGTGCCAGCAGCTTATTCTTCGGTGGCTACACCTTC. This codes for CASSLFFGGYTF.

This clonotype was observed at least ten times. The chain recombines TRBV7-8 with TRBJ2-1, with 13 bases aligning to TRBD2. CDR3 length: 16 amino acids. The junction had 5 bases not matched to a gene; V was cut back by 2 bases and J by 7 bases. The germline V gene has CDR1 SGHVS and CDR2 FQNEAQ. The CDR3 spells CASSLRGTSGMNEQFF. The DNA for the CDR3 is TGTGCCAGCAGCTTACGAGGGACTAGCGGGATGAATGAGCAGTTCTTC.

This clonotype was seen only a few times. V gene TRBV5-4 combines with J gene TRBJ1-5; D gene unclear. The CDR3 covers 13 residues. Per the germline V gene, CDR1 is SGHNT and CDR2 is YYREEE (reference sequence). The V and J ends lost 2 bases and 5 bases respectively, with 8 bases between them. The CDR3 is CASSFGYDQPQHF. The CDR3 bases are TGTGCCAGCAGCTTCGGCTATGATCAGCCCCAGCATTTT.